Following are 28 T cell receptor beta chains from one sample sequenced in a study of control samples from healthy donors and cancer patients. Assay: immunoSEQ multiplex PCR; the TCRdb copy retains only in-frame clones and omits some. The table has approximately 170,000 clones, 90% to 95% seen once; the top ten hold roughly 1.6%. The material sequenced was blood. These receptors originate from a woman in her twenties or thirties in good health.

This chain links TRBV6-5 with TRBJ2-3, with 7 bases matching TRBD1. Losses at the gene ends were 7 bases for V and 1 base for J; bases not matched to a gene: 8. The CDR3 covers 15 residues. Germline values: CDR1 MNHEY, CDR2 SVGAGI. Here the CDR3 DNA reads TGTGCCAGCATGAGGGGGCGGTTAGGCACAGATACGCAGTATTTT. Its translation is CASMRGRLGTDTQYF.

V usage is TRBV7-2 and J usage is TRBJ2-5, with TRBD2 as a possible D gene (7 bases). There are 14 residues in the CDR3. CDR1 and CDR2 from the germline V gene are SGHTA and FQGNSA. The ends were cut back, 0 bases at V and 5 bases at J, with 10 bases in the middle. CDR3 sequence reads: CASSLAGGHETQYF. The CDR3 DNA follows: TGTGCCAGCAGCTTAGCGGGGGGGCACGAGACCCAGTACTTC.

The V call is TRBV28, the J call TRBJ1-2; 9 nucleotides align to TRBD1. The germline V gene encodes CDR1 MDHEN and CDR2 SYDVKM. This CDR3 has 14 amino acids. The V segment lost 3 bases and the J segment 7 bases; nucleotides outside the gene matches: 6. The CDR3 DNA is TGTGCCAGCAGTTTGTCCGGACAGGGGATTGGCTACACCTTC. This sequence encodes CASSLSGQGIGYTF.

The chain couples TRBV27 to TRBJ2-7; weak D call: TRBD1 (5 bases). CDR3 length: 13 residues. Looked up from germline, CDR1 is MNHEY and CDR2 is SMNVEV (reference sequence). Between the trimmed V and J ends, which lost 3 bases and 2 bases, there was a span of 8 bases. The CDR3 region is CASSFGRAYEQYF. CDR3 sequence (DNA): TGTGCCAGCAGTTTTGGCAGGGCCTACGAGCAGTACTTC.

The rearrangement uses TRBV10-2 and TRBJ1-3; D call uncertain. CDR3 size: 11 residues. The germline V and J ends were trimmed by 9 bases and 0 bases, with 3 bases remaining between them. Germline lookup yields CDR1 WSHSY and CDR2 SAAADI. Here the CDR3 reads CASASGNTIYF. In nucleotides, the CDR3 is TGCGCCAGTGCCTCTGGAAACACCATATATTTT.

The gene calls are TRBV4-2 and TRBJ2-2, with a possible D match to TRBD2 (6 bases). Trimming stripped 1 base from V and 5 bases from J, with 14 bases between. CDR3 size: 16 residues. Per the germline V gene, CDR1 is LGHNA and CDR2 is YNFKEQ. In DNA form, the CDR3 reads TGTGCCAGCAGCCAAGGATCAGGGAGGTGGACCGGGGAGCTGTTTTTT. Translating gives CASSQGSGRWTGELFF.

The CDR3 spells CASSPTGTGIGYTF. For the CDR3, the DNA is TGTGCCAGCAGCCCCACCGGGACAGGGATTGGCTACACCTTC. The chain is built from TRBV7-9 and TRBJ1-2; 9 bases map to TRBD1. CDR1 is SEHNR, CDR2 FQNEAQ, per germline (reference sequence). There are 14 residues in the CDR3. V gave up 5 bases and J gave up 7 bases; unmatched junction bases: 8.

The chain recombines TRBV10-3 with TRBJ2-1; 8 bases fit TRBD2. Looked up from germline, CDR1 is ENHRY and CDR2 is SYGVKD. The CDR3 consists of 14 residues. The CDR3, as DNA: TGTGCTACCCGGACTAGCTCGACCTACAATGAGCAGTTCTTC. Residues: CATRTSSTYNEQFF.

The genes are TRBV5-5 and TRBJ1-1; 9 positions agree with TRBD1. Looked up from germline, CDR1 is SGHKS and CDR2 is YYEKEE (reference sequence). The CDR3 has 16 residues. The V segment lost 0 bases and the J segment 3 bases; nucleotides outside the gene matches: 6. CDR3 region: CASSLVKGQGDTEAFF. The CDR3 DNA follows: TGTGCCAGCAGCTTGGTGAAGGGACAGGGCGACACTGAAGCTTTCTTT.

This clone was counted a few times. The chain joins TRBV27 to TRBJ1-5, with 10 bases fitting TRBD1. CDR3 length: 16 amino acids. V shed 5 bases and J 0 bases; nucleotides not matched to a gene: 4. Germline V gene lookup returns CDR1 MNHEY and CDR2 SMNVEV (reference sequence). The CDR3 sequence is CASSLRQGASNQPQHF. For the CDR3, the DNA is TGTGCCAGCAGTCTCCGACAGGGGGCTAGCAATCAGCCCCAGCATTTT.

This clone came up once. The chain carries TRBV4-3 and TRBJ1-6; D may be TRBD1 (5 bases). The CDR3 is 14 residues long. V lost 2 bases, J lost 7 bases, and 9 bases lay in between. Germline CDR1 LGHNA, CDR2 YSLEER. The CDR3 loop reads CASSQQGINSPLHF. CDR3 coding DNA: TGCGCCAGCAGCCAACAGGGTATAAATTCACCCCTCCACTTT.

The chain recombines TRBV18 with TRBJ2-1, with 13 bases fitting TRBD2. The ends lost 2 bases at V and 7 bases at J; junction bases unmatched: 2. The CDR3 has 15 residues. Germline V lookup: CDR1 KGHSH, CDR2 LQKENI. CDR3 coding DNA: TGTGCCAGCTCACCAGGGACTAGCGGGAAGAATGAGCAGTTCTTC. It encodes CASSPGTSGKNEQFF.

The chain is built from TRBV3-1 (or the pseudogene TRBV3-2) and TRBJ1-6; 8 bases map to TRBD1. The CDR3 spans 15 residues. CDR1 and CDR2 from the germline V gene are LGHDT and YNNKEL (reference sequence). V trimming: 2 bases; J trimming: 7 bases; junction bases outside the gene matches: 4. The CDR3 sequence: CASSQQDRANSPLHF. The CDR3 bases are TGTGCCAGCAGCCAACAGGACAGGGCCAATTCACCCCTCCACTTT.

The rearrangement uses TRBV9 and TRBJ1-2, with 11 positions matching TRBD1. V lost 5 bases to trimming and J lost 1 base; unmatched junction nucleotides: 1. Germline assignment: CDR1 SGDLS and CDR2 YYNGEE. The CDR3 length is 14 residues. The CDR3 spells CASRGQGGNYGYTF. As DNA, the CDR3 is TGTGCCAGCAGGGGACAGGGGGGTAACTATGGCTACACCTTC.

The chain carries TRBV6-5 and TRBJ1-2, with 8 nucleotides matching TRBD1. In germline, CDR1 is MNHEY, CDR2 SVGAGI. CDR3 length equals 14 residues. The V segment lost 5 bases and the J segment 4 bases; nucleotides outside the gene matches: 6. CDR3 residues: CASSRQGAIYGYTF. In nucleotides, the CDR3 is TGTGCCAGCAGTCGCCAGGGGGCTATCTATGGCTACACCTTC.

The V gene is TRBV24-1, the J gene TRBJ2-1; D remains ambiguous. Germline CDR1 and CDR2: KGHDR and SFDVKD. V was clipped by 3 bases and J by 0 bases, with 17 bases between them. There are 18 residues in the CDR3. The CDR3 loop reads CATSDARQGDSSYNEQFF. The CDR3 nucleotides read TGTGCCACCAGTGATGCCCGACAAGGTGATTCCTCCTACAATGAGCAGTTCTTC.

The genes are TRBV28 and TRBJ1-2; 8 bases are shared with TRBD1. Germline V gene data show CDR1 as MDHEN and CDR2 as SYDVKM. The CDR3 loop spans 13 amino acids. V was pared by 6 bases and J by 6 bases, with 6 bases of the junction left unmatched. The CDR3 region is CASRYTGGDGYTF. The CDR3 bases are TGTGCCAGCAGATACACAGGGGGAGATGGCTACACCTTC.

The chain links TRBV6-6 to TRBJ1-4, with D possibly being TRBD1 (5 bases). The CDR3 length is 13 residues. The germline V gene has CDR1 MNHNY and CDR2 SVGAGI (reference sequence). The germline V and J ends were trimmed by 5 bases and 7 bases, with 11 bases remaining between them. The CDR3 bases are TGTGCCAGCAGTCGCGGGACGGCTGAAAAACTGTTTTTT. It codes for CASSRGTAEKLFF.

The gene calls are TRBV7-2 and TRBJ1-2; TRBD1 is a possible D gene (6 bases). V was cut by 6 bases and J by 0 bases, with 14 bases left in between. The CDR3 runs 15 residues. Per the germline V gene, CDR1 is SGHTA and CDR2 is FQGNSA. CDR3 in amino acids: CASSFPGAPNYGYTF. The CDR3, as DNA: TGTGCCAGCAGTTTTCCGGGGGCGCCTAACTATGGCTACACCTTC.

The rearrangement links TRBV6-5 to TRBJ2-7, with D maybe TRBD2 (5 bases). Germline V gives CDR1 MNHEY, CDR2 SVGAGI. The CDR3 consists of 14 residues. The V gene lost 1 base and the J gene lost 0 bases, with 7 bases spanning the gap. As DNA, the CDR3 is TGTGCCAGCAGTTACTTGACTAACTCCTACGAGCAGTACTTC. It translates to CASSYLTNSYEQYF.

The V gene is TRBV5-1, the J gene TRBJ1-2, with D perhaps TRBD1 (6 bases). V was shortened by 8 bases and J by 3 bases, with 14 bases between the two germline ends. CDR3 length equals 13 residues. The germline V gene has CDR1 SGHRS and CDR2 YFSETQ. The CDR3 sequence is CASARGAYYGYTF. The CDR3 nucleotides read TGCGCCAGTGCGCGGGGGGCGTACTATGGCTACACCTTC.

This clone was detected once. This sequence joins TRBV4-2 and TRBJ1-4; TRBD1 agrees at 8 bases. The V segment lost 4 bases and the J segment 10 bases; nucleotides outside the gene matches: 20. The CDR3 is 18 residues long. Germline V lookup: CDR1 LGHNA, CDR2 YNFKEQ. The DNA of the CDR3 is TGTGCCAGCAGCCCGGACAGGGCCTACGGATCAGGGTCCGGAAAACTGTTTTTT. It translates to CASSPDRAYGSGSGKLFF.

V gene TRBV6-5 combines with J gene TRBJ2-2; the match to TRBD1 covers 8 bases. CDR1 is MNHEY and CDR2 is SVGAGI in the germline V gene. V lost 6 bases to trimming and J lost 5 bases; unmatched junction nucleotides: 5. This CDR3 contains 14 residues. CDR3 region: CASRDRGMTGELFF. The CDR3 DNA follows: TGTGCCAGCAGAGACAGGGGAATGACCGGGGAGCTGTTTTTT.

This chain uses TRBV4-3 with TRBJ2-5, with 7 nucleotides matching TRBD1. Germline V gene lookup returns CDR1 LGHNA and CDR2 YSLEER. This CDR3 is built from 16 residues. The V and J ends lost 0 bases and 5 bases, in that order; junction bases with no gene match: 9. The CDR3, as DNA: TGCGCCAGCAGCCAAGATCTCAACAGGGGTAGGGAGACCCAGTACTTC. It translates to CASSQDLNRGRETQYF.

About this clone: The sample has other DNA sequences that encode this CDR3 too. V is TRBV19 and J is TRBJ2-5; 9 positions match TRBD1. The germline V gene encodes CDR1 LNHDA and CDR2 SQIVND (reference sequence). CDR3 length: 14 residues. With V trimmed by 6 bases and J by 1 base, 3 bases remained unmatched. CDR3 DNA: TGTGCCAGTAGAAAGACAGGGGGCCAAGAGACCCAGTACTTC. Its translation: CASRKTGGQETQYF. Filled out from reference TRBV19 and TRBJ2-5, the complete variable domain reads DGGITQSPKYLFRKEGQNVTLSCEQNLNHDAMYWYRQDPGQGLRLIYYSQIVNDFQKGDIAEGYSVSREKKESFPLTVTSAQKNPTAFYLCASRKTGGQETQYFGPGTRLLVL.

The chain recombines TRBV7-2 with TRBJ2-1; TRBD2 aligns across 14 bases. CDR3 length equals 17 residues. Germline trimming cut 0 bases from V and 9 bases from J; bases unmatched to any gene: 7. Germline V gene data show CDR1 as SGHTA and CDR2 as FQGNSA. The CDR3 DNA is TGTGCCAGCAGCTTAGCGCAGGGGACTAGCGGGAGAGCTGAGCAGTTCTTC. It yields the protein CASSLAQGTSGRAEQFF.

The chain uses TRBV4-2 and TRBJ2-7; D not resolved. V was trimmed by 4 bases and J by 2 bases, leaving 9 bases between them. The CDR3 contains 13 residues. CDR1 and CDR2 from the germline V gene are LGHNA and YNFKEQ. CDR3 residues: CASSPQVTYEQYF. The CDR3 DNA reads TGTGCCAGCAGCCCCCAGGTTACCTACGAGCAGTACTTC.

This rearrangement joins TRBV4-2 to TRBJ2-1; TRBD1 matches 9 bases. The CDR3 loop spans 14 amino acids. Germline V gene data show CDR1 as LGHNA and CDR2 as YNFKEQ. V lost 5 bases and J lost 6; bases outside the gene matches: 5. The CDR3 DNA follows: TGTGCCAGCAGCAAAGGACAGGGGTCCAATGAGCAGTTCTTC. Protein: CASSKGQGSNEQFF.